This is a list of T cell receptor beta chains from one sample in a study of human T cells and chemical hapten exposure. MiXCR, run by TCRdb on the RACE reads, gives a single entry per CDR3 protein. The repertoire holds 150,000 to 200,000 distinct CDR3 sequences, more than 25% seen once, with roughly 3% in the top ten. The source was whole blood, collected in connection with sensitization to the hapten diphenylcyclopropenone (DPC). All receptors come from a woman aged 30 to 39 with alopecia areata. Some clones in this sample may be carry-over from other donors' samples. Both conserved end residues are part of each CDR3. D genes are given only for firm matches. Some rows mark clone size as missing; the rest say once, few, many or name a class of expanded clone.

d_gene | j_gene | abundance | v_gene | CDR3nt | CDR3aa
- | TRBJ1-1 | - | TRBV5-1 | TGCGCCAGCAGCACCGGACAGAACACTGAAGCTTTCTTT | CASSTGQNTEAFF
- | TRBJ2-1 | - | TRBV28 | TGTGCCAGCAGTTCCGCCTCAGGGACTGAGCAGTTCTTC | CASSSASGTEQFF
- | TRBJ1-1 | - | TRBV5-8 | TGTGCCAGCAGCTTGGGGCCCTTAACAGGGACTGAAGCTTTCTTT | CASSLGPLTGTEAFF
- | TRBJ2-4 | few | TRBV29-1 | TGCAGCGTTGTTCGGTTAGCCAAAAACATTCAGTACTTC | CSVVRLAKNIQYF
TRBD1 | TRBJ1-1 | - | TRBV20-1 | TGCAGTGCTAGAGGTGGGGGGGCAGGGGGCCACCTTGAAGCTTTCTTT | CSARGGGAGGHLEAFF
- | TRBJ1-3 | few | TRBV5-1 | TGCGCCAGCAGCTTGGGGGATGGAAACACCATATATTTT | CASSLGDGNTIYF
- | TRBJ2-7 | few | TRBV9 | TGTGCCAGCAGCGTAGGCTCCTCGACTAGCTACGAGCAGTACTTC | CASSVGSSTSYEQYF
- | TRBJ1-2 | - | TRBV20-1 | TGCAGTGCTAGAGATAGGGGTCGCGGCTACACCTTC | CSARDRGRGYTF
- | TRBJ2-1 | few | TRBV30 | TGTGCCTGGAGAGCCTACAATGAGCAGTTCTTC | CAWRAYNEQFF
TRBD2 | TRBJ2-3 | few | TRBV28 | TGTGCCAGCAGTTACCCCGAGACTAGCGGGAGCACAGATACGCAGTATTTT | CASSYPETSGSTDTQYF
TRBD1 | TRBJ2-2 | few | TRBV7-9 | TGTGCCAGCAGCGTATCACCACGGGACAGGGAATCCGGGGAGCTGTTTTTT | CASSVSPRDRESGELFF
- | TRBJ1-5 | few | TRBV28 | TGTGCCAGCCGTTTGGCAGGGATCAATCAGCCCCAGCATTTT | CASRLAGINQPQHF
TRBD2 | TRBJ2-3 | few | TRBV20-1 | TGCAGTGCACCGGGACTAGCGGGAGTGGATACGCAGTATTTT | CSAPGLAGVDTQYF
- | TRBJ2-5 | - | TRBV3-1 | TGTGCCAGCAGCGGGGGGCTACGGGAGACCCAGTACTTC | CASSGGLRETQYF
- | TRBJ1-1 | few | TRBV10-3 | TGTGCCATCAGTGAGTCTGCAGCTCACACTGAAGCTTTCTTT | CAISESAAHTEAFF
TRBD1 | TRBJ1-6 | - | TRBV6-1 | TGTGCCAGCAGTGAAAGGGGGACAGGGAGAAATTTACCCCTCCACTTT | CASSERGTGRNLPLHF
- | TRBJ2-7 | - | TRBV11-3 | TGTGCCAGCAGCTCCGGGCACGAGCAGTACTTC | CASSSGHEQYF
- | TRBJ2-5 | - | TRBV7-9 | TGTGCCAGCAGCCCCCAGGGGTCCTCCCAAGAGACCCAGTACTTC | CASSPQGSSQETQYF
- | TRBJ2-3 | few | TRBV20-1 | TGCAGTGAGGGGAGTACAGATACGCAGTATTTT | CSEGSTDTQYF
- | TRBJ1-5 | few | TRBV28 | TGTGCCAGCAGCCCAAGAAAGGGGCCCCAGCATTTT | CASSPRKGPQHF
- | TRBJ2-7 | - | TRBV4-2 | TGTGCCAGCAGCCAAGAACAGCGGGGACACGTCGAGCAGTACTTC | CASSQEQRGHVEQYF
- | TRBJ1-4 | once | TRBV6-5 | TGTGCCAGCAGCCGAACGTCGGGGCACTTACTGTTTTTT | CASSRTSGHLLFF
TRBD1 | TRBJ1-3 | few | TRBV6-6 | TGTGCCAGCAGTTCGGTCCGCGGCAGGGGGCATGGAAACACCATATATTTT | CASSSVRGRGHGNTIYF
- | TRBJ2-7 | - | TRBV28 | TGTGCCAGCAGACCTGCGGGGTATTACGAGCAGTACTTC | CASRPAGYYEQYF
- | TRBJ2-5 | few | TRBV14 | TGTGCCAGCAGCCACCCTGTCGGGACCCAGTACTTC | CASSHPVGTQYF
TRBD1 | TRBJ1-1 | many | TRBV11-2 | TGTGCCAGCAGCTTAGGACAGGGCGGATACACTGAAGCTTTCTTT | CASSLGQGGYTEAFF
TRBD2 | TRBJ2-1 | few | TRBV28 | TGTGCCAGCAGTTACGGCGGGAGCTCCTACAATGAGCAGTTCTTC | CASSYGGSSYNEQFF
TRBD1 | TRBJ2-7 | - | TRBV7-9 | TGTGCCAGCAGCTTAACCAACAACAGGGGATCCTACGAGCAGTACTTC | CASSLTNNRGSYEQYF
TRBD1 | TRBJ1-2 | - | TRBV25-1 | TGTGCCAGCAGGGGGACAGGGCCCTATGGCTACACCTTC | CASRGTGPYGYTF
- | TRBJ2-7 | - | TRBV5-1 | TGTGCCAGCAGCTTAGGGCGCGAGCAGTACTTC | CASSLGREQYF
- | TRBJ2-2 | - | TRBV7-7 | TGTGCCAGCAGCGAGCACAGGGAAACCGGGGAGCTGTTTTTT | CASSEHRETGELFF
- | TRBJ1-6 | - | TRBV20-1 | TGCAGTGCTAGTACTGGGGGGGGGCGGCGTAATTCACCCCTCCACTTT | CSASTGGGRRNSPLHF
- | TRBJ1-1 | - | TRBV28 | TGTGCCAGCAGTCCCCTGGCAGGGCCGAACACTGAAGCTTTCTTT | CASSPLAGPNTEAFF
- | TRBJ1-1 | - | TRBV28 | TGTGCCAGCAGTTCCCCGGAGGGATACACTGAAGCTTTCTTT | CASSSPEGYTEAFF
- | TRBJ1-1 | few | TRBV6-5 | TGTGCCAGCAGTTTACGACCCGGGACTGAAGCTTTCTTT | CASSLRPGTEAFF
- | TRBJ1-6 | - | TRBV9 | TGTGCCAGCAGCGTAGTCGACAGTGGGAATTCACCCCTCCACTTT | CASSVVDSGNSPLHF
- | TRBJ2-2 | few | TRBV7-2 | TGTGCCAGCAGGCCCCCGGGGCAGGGCTTCACCGGGGAGCTGTTTTTT | CASRPPGQGFTGELFF
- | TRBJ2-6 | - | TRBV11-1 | TGTGCCAGCAGCCGGAAACGGAGTTCTATCTCTGGGGCCAACGTCCTGACTTTC | CASSRKRSSISGANVLTF
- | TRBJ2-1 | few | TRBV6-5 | TGTGCCAGCAGTTCTACCCCCGGGGCGCGCACCTCCTACAATGAGCAGTTCTTC | CASSSTPGARTSYNEQFF
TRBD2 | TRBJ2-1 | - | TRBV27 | TGTGCCAGCAGTTTCAGCGGGAGGGCCCTTAATGAGCAGTTCTTC | CASSFSGRALNEQFF
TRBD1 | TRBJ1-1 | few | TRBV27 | TGTGCCAGCAGTCCCATACAGGGGGCGACTGAAGCTTTCTTT | CASSPIQGATEAFF
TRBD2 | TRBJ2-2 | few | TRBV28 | TGTGCCAGCAGTTTATTCGGGGGGGCCGGGGAGCTGTTTTTT | CASSLFGGAGELFF
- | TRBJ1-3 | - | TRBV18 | TGTGCCAGCTCACCAACTCAAAGCTCTGGAAACACCATATATTTT | CASSPTQSSGNTIYF
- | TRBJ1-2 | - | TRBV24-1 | TGTGCCACCAGTCCCTCCAACAGGAATCTCGCTGGCTACACCTTC | CATSPSNRNLAGYTF
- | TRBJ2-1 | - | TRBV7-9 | TGTGCCAGCCTATCTGCAGGTGAGCAGTTCTTC | CASLSAGEQFF
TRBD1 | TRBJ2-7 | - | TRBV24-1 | TGTGCCACCAGTGACTCGGACAGGTACGAGCAGTACTTC | CATSDSDRYEQYF
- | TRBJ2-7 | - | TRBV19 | TGTGCCAGTAGCGACAGGCCCGGGCCCTACGAGCAGTACTTC | CASSDRPGPYEQYF
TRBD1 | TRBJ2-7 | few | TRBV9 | TGTGCCAGCAGCCTGGGGGACAGCCTAGAGCAGTACTTC | CASSLGDSLEQYF
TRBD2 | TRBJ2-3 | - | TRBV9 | TGTGCCAGCACCCAAGGAGTAGCGGGGGCCACAGATACGCAGTATTTT | CASTQGVAGATDTQYF
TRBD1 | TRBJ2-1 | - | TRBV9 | TGTGCCAGCAGCGTGACAGGGATTGAGCAGTTCTTC | CASSVTGIEQFF
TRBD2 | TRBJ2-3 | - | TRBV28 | TGTGCCAGCACCACAACGGGGGGGGGCACAGATACGCAGTATTTT | CASTTTGGGTDTQYF
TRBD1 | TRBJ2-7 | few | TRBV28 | TGTGCCAGCAGTGGACCGGGACAGGGGTCGTACGAGCAGTACTTC | CASSGPGQGSYEQYF
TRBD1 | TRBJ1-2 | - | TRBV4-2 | TGTGCCAGCAGCCCAAGTCGCGGACAGGGGGAGTATGGCTACACCTTC | CASSPSRGQGEYGYTF
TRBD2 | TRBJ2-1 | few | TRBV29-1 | TGCAGCTCAATCCGGGGGGGTTCCTACAATGAGCAGTTCTTC | CSSIRGGSYNEQFF
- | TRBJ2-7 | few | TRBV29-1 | TGCAGCGTTGAGGCCGGGACCTACGAGCAGTACTTC | CSVEAGTYEQYF
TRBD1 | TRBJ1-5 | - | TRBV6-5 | TGTGCCAGCAGCCTGGGACAGGGGCATCAGCCCCAGCATTTT | CASSLGQGHQPQHF
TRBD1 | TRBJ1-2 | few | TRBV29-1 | TGCAGCGTTGAATCCGGGACAGACTATGGCTACACCTTC | CSVESGTDYGYTF